Here is one T cell receptor (beta chain) with its context. CDR3 size: 14 residues. Germline assignment: CDR1 SGHNT and CDR2 YYREEE (reference sequence). V trimming: 3 bases; J trimming: 8 bases; junction bases outside the gene matches: 7. Original analysis: From reference gene primer amplification, estimates of nucleated cell counts were derived. Assay: immunoSEQ multiplex PCR; the TCRdb copy retains only in-frame clones and omits some. The DNA gave D and trimming, while V, J and clone size come from that table. The sample includes under 150,000 clones, 55% to 70% of them seen just once. The sample comes from a study of blood T cell repertoires in COVID-19. Study summary: Sites across the United States, Italy and Spain contributed samples from acute and convalescent COVID-19. The cDNA or gDNA used as material had been derived from T cells, B-cell-depleted T cells, or PBMCs.

The source is a woman between 65 and 79 years old with acute or convalescent COVID-19. The J gene is TRBJ1-2, the V gene TRBV5-4, with 10 nucleotides matching TRBD1. The sample was peripheral blood. CDR3 nucleotides: TGTGCCAGCAGCTCGCCGACAGGGGGCGAAGGCTACACCTTC. Translating it yields CASSSPTGGEGYTF. Full variable domain (rest looked up from reference TRBV5-4 and TRBJ1-2): ETGVTQSPTHLIKTRGQQVTLRCSSQSGHNTVSWYQQALGQGPQFIFQYYREEENGRGNFPPRFSGLQFPNYSSELNVNALELDDSALYLCASSSPTGGEGYTFGSGTRLTVV.